This TCR beta chain was profiled in a study of shared clonotypes between healthy human individuals. Generated by immunoSEQ multiplex PCR, the TCRdb table keeps only in-frame clones and is missing some. The table records more than 2 million clones, about 95% of them present only once. The CDR3 has 12 residues. Germline V CDR1 and CDR2: MDHEN, SYDVKM. The ends were cut back, 10 bases at V and 6 bases at J, with 10 bases in the middle. V usage is TRBV28 and J usage is TRBJ1-6; a possible D gene is TRBD1 (6 bases). The TCR comes from a young man in good health. Sequencing used naive CD4+ T cells sorted from blood. Subset specified: CD45RA+ positively selected. In DNA, the CDR3 is TGTGCCATAGGGGGGGCTAATTCACCCCTCCACTTT. Residues: CAIGGANSPLHF.